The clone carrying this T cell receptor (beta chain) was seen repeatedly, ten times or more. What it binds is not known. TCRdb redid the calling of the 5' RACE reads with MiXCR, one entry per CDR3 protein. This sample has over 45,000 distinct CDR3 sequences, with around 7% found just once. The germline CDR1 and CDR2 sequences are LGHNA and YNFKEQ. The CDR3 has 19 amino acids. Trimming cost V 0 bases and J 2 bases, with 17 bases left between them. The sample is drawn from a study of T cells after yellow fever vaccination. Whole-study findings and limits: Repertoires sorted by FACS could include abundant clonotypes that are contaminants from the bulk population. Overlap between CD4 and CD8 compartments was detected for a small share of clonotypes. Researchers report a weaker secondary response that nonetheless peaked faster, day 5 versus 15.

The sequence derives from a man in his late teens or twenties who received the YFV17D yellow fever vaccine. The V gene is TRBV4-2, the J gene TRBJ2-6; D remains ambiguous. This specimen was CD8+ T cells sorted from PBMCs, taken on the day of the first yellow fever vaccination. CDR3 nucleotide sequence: TGTGCCAGCAGCCAAGATTTGGCGACCACGACGGCTGGGGCCAACGTCCTGACTTTC. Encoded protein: CASSQDLATTTAGANVLTF.